These 20 T cell receptor beta chains were sequenced from one sample in a study of blood T cell repertoires in COVID-19. Method: immunoSEQ multiplex PCR; TCRdb's copy keeps in-frame clones and lacks some. The sample includes approximately 70,000 clones, around four fifths of them seen just once. The material sequenced was peripheral blood. The receptor set was obtained from a man in his 60s with COVID-19, enrolled during active disease.

V usage is TRBV12-5 and J usage is TRBJ2-3; TRBD1 agrees at 7 bases. Trimming cost V 5 bases and J 4 bases; bases outside gene matches: 6. In germline, CDR1 is LGHNT, CDR2 FRNRAP. This CDR3 contains 14 residues. DNA of the CDR3: TGTGCTAGTGGTCTCACAGGGGTTGCAGATACGCAGTATTTT. Residues: CASGLTGVADTQYF.

J is TRBJ1-1 and V is TRBV11-2; possible D gene TRBD1, 6 bases. The CDR3 sequence is 16 residues long. Germline-derived CDR1 and CDR2 are SGHAT and FQNNGV. Trimming removed 6 bases from V and 1 base from J, with 18 bases in between. Here the CDR3 DNA reads TGTGCCAGCAGATCTAATACAGGGACCCAGAACACTGAAGCTTTCTTT. It is translated as CASRSNTGTQNTEAFF.

The chain carries TRBV30 and TRBJ1-2; 7 bases map to TRBD1. The CDR3 is 13 residues long. V was pared by 6 bases and J by 5 bases, with 9 bases of the junction left unmatched. Germline CDR1 and CDR2: GTSNPN and SVGIG (reference sequence). The CDR3 region is CACLGGDRYGYTF. The CDR3 DNA is TGTGCCTGTCTCGGGGGGGACAGATATGGCTACACCTTC. Variable domain in full (rest from reference TRBV30 and TRBJ1-2): SQTIHQWPATLVQPVGSPLSLECTVEGTSNPNLYWYRQAAGRGLQLLFYSVGIGQISSEVPQNLSASRPQDRQFILSSKKLLLSDSGFYLCACLGGDRYGYTFGSGTRLTVV.

This clone is a singleton in its sample. The chain combines TRBV28 with TRBJ1-2, with TRBD1 identical over 7 bases. V shed 8 bases, J shed 7 bases, and the junction held 16 bases outside the gene matches. The germline CDR1 and CDR2 sequences are MDHEN and SYDVKM. There are 15 residues in the CDR3. The CDR3 DNA sequence: TGTGCCAGCCTCGACAGGGCCCTTATTAGGGGTGGCTACACCTTC. Its protein product is CASLDRALIRGGYTF.

The chain couples TRBV4-1 to TRBJ2-7; 8 bases are shared with TRBD1. Trimming cost V 0 bases and J 3 bases; bases outside gene matches: 4. The CDR3 extends over 15 amino acids. Germline V CDR1 and CDR2: MGHRA, YSYEKL. The CDR3 DNA reads as TGCGCCAGCAGCCAAGAGGACAGGGTAAGCTACGAGCAGTACTTC. Its protein is CASSQEDRVSYEQYF.

The chain carries TRBV28 and TRBJ2-3; a possible D gene is TRBD2 (6 bases). This CDR3 has 10 amino acids. The V and J ends lost 8 bases and 6 bases respectively, with 6 bases between them. CDR1 is MDHEN, CDR2 SYDVKM, per germline. CDR3 residues: CASGGDTQYF. The CDR3 DNA reads TGTGCCAGCGGGGGGGATACGCAGTATTTT.

The V gene is TRBV27, the J gene TRBJ1-2; tentative D call: TRBD1 (5 bases). The CDR3 is 14 residues long. From germline, CDR1 is MNHEY and CDR2 SMNVEV (reference sequence). Trimming took 8 bases from V and 2 from J, leaving 15 bases between them. Here the CDR3 reads CASSALGGNYGYTF. Written as DNA, the CDR3 is TGTGCCAGCTCCGCCCTTGGGGGGAACTATGGCTACACCTTC.

This chain joins TRBV18 and TRBJ1-5; 7 bases line up with TRBD1. The junction had 5 bases not matched to a gene; V was cut back by 8 bases and J by 4 bases. The CDR3 spans 13 residues. Germline V CDR1 and CDR2: KGHSH, LQKENI. The DNA for the CDR3 is TGTGCCAGCGCCACAGGGGCTAATCAGCCCCAGCATTTT. Translated, it gives CASATGANQPQHF.

The J gene is TRBJ2-3, the V gene TRBV19; tentative D call: TRBD2 (6 bases). CDR3 length: 13 amino acids. The germline V and J ends were trimmed by 4 bases and 10 bases, with 15 bases remaining between them. Germline assignment: CDR1 LNHDA and CDR2 SQIVND (reference sequence). The CDR3 is CASSNAQGGSQYF. The CDR3 coding sequence is TGTGCCAGTAGTAATGCGCAGGGAGGTTCGCAGTATTTT.

The V and J genes are TRBV2 and TRBJ2-1; 9 bases line up with TRBD1. CDR1 and CDR2 (germline): SNHLY, FYNNEI. CDR3 length equals 15 residues. V was pared by 2 bases and J by 6 bases, with 5 bases of the junction left unmatched. CDR3 in DNA: TGTGCCAGCAGTGAACAGGACAGGGGAAGCAATGAGCAGTTCTTC. Translation gives CASSEQDRGSNEQFF.

The chain uses TRBV11-3 and TRBJ2-7; 8 bases agree with TRBD1. Germline V gene sequence: CDR1 SGHNT, CDR2 YENEEA. The CDR3 has 13 amino acids. V shed 3 bases, J shed 5 bases, and the junction held 3 bases outside the gene matches. The CDR3 loop is CASSLDREDEQYF. CDR3 DNA: TGTGCCAGCAGCTTGGACAGGGAGGACGAGCAGTACTTC.

The V call is TRBV15, the J call TRBJ1-3, with 7 bases lining up with TRBD1. The germline gives CDR1 LNHNV, CDR2 YYDKDF (reference sequence). V gave up 1 base and J gave up 3 bases; unmatched junction bases: 0. The CDR3 covers 14 residues. CDR3 loop: CATSRGTGGNTIYF. DNA of the CDR3: TGTGCCACCAGCAGAGGGACAGGTGGAAACACCATATATTTT.

The V call is TRBV9, the J call TRBJ2-7; TRBD2 aligns across 11 bases. CDR1 is SGDLS and CDR2 is YYNGEE in the germline V gene. Trimming took 3 bases from V and 2 from J; bases not matched to a gene: 4. This CDR3 has 15 residues. CDR3 sequence: CASSGVGLAAYEQYF. The CDR3 DNA is TGTGCCAGCAGCGGGGTGGGACTAGCGGCCTACGAGCAGTACTTC.

This clone was counted once. The V call is TRBV9, the J call TRBJ2-3, with 7 positions matching TRBD1. V gave up 4 bases and J gave up 1 base; unmatched junction bases: 3. The germline V gene encodes CDR1 SGDLS and CDR2 YYNGEE. The CDR3 consists of 14 residues. DNA of the CDR3: TGTGCCAGCAGCTTCCAGGGGGGCACAGATACGCAGTATTTT. Translating it yields CASSFQGGTDTQYF.

V gene TRBV24-1 combines with J gene TRBJ1-5; D call uncertain. The CDR3 is made up of 14 amino acids. V was cut by 5 bases and J by 4 bases, with 11 bases left in between. The germline CDR1 and CDR2 sequences are KGHDR and SFDVKD. In nucleotides, the CDR3 is TGTGCCACCAGTGGCAATGGAGGGAATCAGCCCCAGCATTTT. This translates into CATSGNGGNQPQHF.

V gene TRBV4-1 combines with J gene TRBJ2-2; TRBD2 might be the D (6 bases). With 2 bases removed from V and 2 bases from J, the gap between germline ends came to 21 bases. Germline V gives CDR1 MGHRA, CDR2 YSYEKL. This CDR3 comprises 19 residues. In nucleotides, the CDR3 is TGCGCCAGCAGCCAATTCGTCGGACTAATGACAGAAAACACCGGGGAGCTGTTTTTT. Protein product: CASSQFVGLMTENTGELFF.

The V and J genes are TRBV30 and TRBJ2-6, with no clear D. The CDR3 loop spans 16 amino acids. Trimming took 0 bases from V and 0 from J, leaving 9 bases between them. Per the germline V gene, CDR1 is GTSNPN and CDR2 is SVGIG (reference sequence). The DNA of the CDR3 is TGTGCCTGGAGTGTGGGCAGATACTCTGGGGCCAACGTCCTGACTTTC. This encodes CAWSVGRYSGANVLTF.

V usage is TRBV18 and J usage is TRBJ1-2, with D perhaps matching TRBD1 (5 bases). The germline V gene has CDR1 KGHSH and CDR2 LQKENI. This CDR3 has 13 amino acids. With 5 bases removed from V and 1 base from J, the gap between germline ends came to 8 bases. The CDR3 region is CASSGTNNYGYTF. The CDR3 DNA reads as TGTGCCAGCTCAGGGACTAATAACTATGGCTACACCTTC.

The chain links TRBV18 to TRBJ2-2, with a tentative D call TRBD1 (6 bases). This CDR3 region has 15 residues. V was shortened by 4 bases and J by 3 bases, with 12 bases between the two germline ends. CDR1 KGHSH and CDR2 LQKENI come from the germline V gene. The CDR3 sequence: CASSQAGVHTGELFF. CDR3 coding DNA: TGTGCCAGCTCACAGGCAGGGGTACACACCGGGGAGCTGTTTTTT.

CDR3 region: CAISEGSGVDTEAFF. CDR3 coding DNA: TGTGCCATCAGTGAAGGGAGTGGGGTCGACACTGAAGCTTTCTTT. This chain uses TRBV10-3 with TRBJ1-1, with D uncertain. V was clipped by 3 bases and J by 3 bases, with 14 bases between them. The length of the CDR3 is 15 residues. CDR1 and CDR2 from the germline V gene are ENHRY and SYGVKD.